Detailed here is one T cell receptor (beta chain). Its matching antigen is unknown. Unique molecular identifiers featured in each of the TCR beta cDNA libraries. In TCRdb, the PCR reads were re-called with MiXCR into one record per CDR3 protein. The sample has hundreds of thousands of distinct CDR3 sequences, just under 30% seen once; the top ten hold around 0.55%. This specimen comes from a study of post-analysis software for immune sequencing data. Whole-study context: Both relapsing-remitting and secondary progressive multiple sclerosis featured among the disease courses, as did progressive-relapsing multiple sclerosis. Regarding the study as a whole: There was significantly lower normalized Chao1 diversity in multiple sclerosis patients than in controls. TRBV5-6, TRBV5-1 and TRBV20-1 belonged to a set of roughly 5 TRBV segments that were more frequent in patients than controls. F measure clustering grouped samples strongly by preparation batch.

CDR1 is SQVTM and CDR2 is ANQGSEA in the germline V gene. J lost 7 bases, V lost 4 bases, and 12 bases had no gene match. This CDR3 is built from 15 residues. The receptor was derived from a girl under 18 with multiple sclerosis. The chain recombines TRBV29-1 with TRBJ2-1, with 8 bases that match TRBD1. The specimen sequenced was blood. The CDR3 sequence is CSVVGQGRLSNEQFF. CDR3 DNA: TGCAGCGTTGTCGGACAGGGTAGGCTGAGTAATGAGCAGTTCTTC.